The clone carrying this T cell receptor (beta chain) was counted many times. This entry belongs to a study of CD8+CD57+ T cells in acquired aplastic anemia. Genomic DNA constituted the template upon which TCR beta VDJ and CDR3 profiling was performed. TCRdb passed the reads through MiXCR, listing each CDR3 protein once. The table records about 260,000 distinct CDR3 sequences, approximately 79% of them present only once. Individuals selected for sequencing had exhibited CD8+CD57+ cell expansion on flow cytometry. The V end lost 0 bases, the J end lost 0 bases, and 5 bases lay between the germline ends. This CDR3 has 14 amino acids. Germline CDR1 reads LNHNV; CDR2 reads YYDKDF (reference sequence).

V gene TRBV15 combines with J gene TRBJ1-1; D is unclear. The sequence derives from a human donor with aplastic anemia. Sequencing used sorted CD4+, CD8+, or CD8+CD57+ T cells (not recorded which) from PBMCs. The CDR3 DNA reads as TGTGCCACCAGCAGAGATTGGGTGAACACTGAAGCTTTCTTT. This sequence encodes CATSRDWVNTEAFF.